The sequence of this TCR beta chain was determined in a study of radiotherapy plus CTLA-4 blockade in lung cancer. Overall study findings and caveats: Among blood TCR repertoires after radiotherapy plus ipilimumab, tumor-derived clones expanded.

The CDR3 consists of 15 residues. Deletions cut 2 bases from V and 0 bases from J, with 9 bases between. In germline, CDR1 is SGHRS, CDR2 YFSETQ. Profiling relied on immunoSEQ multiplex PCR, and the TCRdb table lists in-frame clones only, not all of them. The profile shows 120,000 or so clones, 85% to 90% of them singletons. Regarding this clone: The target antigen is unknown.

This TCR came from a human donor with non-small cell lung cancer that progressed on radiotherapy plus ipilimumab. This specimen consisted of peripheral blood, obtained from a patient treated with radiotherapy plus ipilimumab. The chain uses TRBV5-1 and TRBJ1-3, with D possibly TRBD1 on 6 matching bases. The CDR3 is CASSFGGPSGNTIYF. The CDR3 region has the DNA TGCGCCAGCAGCTTTGGGGGCCCCTCTGGAAACACCATATATTTT.